The 21 T cell receptor beta chains below were found in one sample sequenced in a study of T cell clonality in common variable immunodeficiency (dated by TCRdb to the mid-2010s). Preparation of the library involved the immunoSEQ multiplex PCR assay. TCRdb re-hosts the immuneACCESS table, in-frame sequences only. Its copies lack some clones; in the studies checked, an unresolved V gene accounts for under half of them, and the cause for the rest is not known. The table notes 15,000 to 20,000 clones here, none of them singletons. The ten top clones hold roughly 15% of the sample. These receptors are not linked to any known antigen. General findings and caveats noted by the study authors: Reportedly, TCRbeta sequences from CVID had fewer deletions and N-nucleotide insertions, and highly modified clones with 13 or more V deletions were absent from CVID.

The specimen sequenced was peripheral blood mononuclear cells. These receptors all stem from a human donor with common variable immunodeficiency.

The sample holds many counts of this clone. Read sequence stops 3 residues before the CDR3 end, and the germline J gene provides the missing end. The chain joins TRBV5-5 to TRBJ2-1, with D perhaps TRBD2 (6 bases). Germline lookup yields CDR1 SGHKS and CDR2 YYEKEE (reference sequence). This CDR3 comprises 13 residues. Between the trimmed V and J ends, which lost 5 bases and 7 bases, there was a span of 13 bases. The CDR3 is CASRPSGRNEQFF. CDR3 DNA, as far as it was read: TGTGCCAGCAGACCCAGCGGGCGAAATGAG.

This clone was detected ten times or more. The observed sequence ends 3 residues before the CDR3 terminus, with the missing tail filled in from the germline J gene. The V call is TRBV29-1, the J call TRBJ2-1, with D unresolved. V was cut by 3 bases and J by 0 bases, with 9 bases left in between. In germline, CDR1 is SQVTM, CDR2 ANQGSEA. This CDR3 comprises 14 residues. CDR3 loop: CSVDRTGSYNEQFF. Incomplete CDR3 DNA: TGCAGCGTTGATCGTACCGGCTCCTACAATGAG.

Many counts were recorded for this clone. The CDR3 extends 3 residues past the end of the read, so its final part is completed from the germline J gene. V usage is TRBV18 and J usage is TRBJ1-2, with D possibly being TRBD1 (6 bases). Germline V gives CDR1 KGHSH, CDR2 LQKENI. This CDR3 spans 14 amino acids. The covered CDR3 bases are TGTGCCAGCTCACCCTTGGGGGCCTCGGGGGGC. It is translated as CASSPLGASGG. From start to end, the CDR3 is CASSPLGASGGYTF.

This clone showed up just a few times. The read comes to an end 3 residues before the CDR3 does, leaving the germline J gene to fill in the end. The V and J genes are TRBV19 and TRBJ2-4, with 7 bases fitting TRBD1. Looked up from germline, CDR1 is LNHDA and CDR2 is SQIVND (reference sequence). CDR3 length: 14 residues. CDR3 DNA (partial): TGTGCCAGCACAGGGGCCTGGGATCAAGAGACT. It codes for CASTGAWDQET. The whole CDR3 region reads CASTGAWDQETQYF. Variable domain in full (rest from reference TRBV19 and TRBJ2-4): DGGITQSPKYLFRKEGQNVTLSCEQNLNHDAMYWYRQDPGQGLRLIYYSQIVNDFQKGDIAEGYSVSREKKESFPLTVTSAQKNPTAFYLCASTGAWDQETQYFGAGTRLSVL.

The CDR3 protein is CASSRTDLYGYTF. The covered CDR3 bases are TGTGCCAGCAGCCGGACAGACCTCTATGGC. This chain joins TRBV5-5 and TRBJ1-2; D perhaps matches TRBD1 (6 bases). The read terminates 3 residues before the CDR3 end, so the remaining end is supplied by the germline J gene. V lost 4 bases to trimming and J lost 4 bases, with 11 bases between them. Germline CDR1 reads SGHKS; CDR2 reads YYEKEE (reference sequence). The CDR3 extends over 13 amino acids.

This clone came up many times. The observed sequence ends 3 residues before the CDR3 terminus, with the missing tail filled in from the germline J gene. The gene calls are TRBV18 and TRBJ1-6; D not certain. CDR1 is KGHSH and CDR2 is LQKENI in the germline V gene. CDR3 length equals 15 residues. The V end lost 6 bases, the J end lost 10 bases, and 19 bases lay between the germline ends. CDR3 DNA, as far as it was read: TGTGCCAGCTCTCCTCACGAGGGCTCGAGGTCACCC. It yields the protein CASSPHEGSRSP. The whole CDR3 reads CASSPHEGSRSPLHF.

Points on this clone: Sequencing ends 3 residues short of the CDR3 end; the germline J gene provides the rest. V and J are TRBV2 and TRBJ2-2, with 12 bases aligning to TRBD2. From germline, CDR1 is SNHLY and CDR2 FYNNEI. This CDR3 is 15 amino acids long. V lost 6 bases to trimming and J lost 5 bases; unmatched junction nucleotides: 4. CDR3 residues: CASRTSGSGTGELFF. The CDR3 DNA, read in part, is TGTGCCAGCAGGACTAGCGGGAGCGGGACCGGGGAG. Full variable domain (remainder filled in from reference TRBV2 and TRBJ2-2): EPEVTQTPSHQVTQMGQEVILRCVPISNHLYFYWYRQILGQKVEFLVSFYNNEISEKSEIFDDQFSVERPDGSNFTLKIRSTKLEDSAMYFCASRTSGSGTGELFFGEGSRLTVL.

This clone was picked up many times. From the germline J gene comes the end of the CDR3, since the read stops 3 residues before it. The chain has TRBV20-1 and TRBJ2-3, with 7 nucleotides matching TRBD2. V gave up 0 bases and J gave up 2 bases; unmatched junction bases: 8. The CDR3 loop spans 16 amino acids. Per the germline V gene, CDR1 is DFQATT and CDR2 is SNEGSKA (reference sequence). CDR3 loop: CSARDGLAAPTDTQYF. The sequenced part of the CDR3 DNA is TGCAGTGCTAGAGACGGTCTAGCGGCCCCCACAGATACG.

Remarks on this clone: Read coverage stops 3 residues before the CDR3 terminus; the germline J gene supplies the remainder. This chain links TRBV19 with TRBJ1-5, with D tentatively TRBD1 (6 bases). Germline CDR1 reads LNHDA; CDR2 reads SQIVND (reference sequence). The germline V and J ends were trimmed by 5 bases and 5 bases, with 10 bases remaining between them. CDR3 length: 13 amino acids. Incomplete CDR3 DNA: TGTGCCAGTAGTTCCAGGGGTGATCAGCCC. This encodes CASSSRGDQP. The complete CDR3 sequence is CASSSRGDQPQHF.

Notes on this clone: Read data end 3 residues before the CDR3 end; the end is taken from the germline J gene. The chain couples TRBV6-2 or TRBV6-3 to TRBJ1-2; a possible D gene is TRBD1 (6 bases). The CDR3 consists of 14 residues. Deletions cut 6 bases from V and 3 bases from J, with 14 bases between. Germline CDR1 reads MNHEY; CDR2 reads SVGEGT. The CDR3 bases that were read are TGTGCCAGCAGAGAAAATACAGGGCACTATGGC. Protein product: CASRENTGHYG. The entire CDR3 sequence reads CASRENTGHYGYTF.

The table lists this clone with a few counts. The read terminates 3 residues before the CDR3 end, so the remaining end is supplied by the germline J gene. The chain employs TRBV18 and TRBJ2-7; 9 bases are a match to TRBD1. From germline, CDR1 is KGHSH and CDR2 LQKENI. The CDR3 spans 13 residues. Germline trimming cut 5 bases from V and 3 bases from J; bases unmatched to any gene: 2. CDR3: CASSKGQGYEQYF. The CDR3 DNA, read in part, is TGTGCCAGCTCAAAGGGACAGGGCTACGAG.

As to this clone: The DNA ends 3 residues before the CDR3 does, and the rest of the CDR3 is filled in from the germline J gene. V is TRBV5-1 and J is TRBJ2-7; the match to TRBD2 covers 11 bases. CDR1 and CDR2 (germline): SGHRS, YFSETQ. The ends lost 4 bases at V and 2 bases at J; junction bases unmatched: 8. This CDR3 is 16 amino acids long. CDR3 DNA, as far as it was read: TGCGCCAGCAGCCGGCAGGGACTAGCGGATCCCTACGAG. This codes for CASSRQGLADPYE. The entire CDR3 protein reads CASSRQGLADPYEQYF.

Concerning this clone: The sequence runs out 3 residues before the end of the CDR3; the remainder is reconstructed from the germline J gene. The chain recombines TRBV2 with TRBJ2-1; D is possibly TRBD2 (6 bases). The length of the CDR3 is 13 residues. V shed 5 bases and J shed 7 bases, with 12 bases lying between them. Germline V lookup: CDR1 SNHLY, CDR2 FYNNEI. CDR3 DNA, as far as it was read: TGTGCCAGCAGTTTGGGACTGACTAATGAG. This translates into CASSLGLTNE. The CDR3, in full, reads CASSLGLTNEQFF.

This clone was recorded at least ten times. The missing CDR3 end, 3 residues past where the read stops, is filled in from the germline J gene. This chain links TRBV5-5 with TRBJ1-2; possibly TRBD1 for D (5 bases). The V and J ends lost 2 bases and 4 bases respectively, with 12 bases between them. Germline V gene sequence: CDR1 SGHKS, CDR2 YYEKEE (reference sequence). This CDR3 has 14 amino acids. CDR3 residues: CASSFTDRVYGYTF. The sequenced CDR3 bases are TGTGCCAGCAGCTTTACTGACAGAGTCTATGGC.

This chain's CDR3 is CAWRLERNTEAFF. The sequenced CDR3 bases are TGTGCCTGGAGACTGGAGCGGAACACTGAA. This rearrangement joins TRBV30 to TRBJ1-1; D remains ambiguous. From the germline J gene comes the end of the CDR3, since the read stops 3 residues before it. Germline V lookup: CDR1 GTSNPN, CDR2 SVGIG (reference sequence). This CDR3 contains 13 residues. With 3 bases removed from V and 1 base from J, the gap between germline ends came to 9 bases.

As for this clone: The CDR3 is cut off 3 residues early in the read; its end comes from the germline J gene. This chain connects TRBV29-1 to TRBJ2-7; possible D gene TRBD1, 6 bases. This CDR3 is 15 amino acids long. Germline V gene lookup returns CDR1 SQVTM and CDR2 ANQGSEA. Trimming took 1 base from V and 4 from J, leaving 17 bases between them. The CDR3 sequence is CSVEGPAGDGYEQYF. CDR3 DNA, as far as it was read: TGCAGCGTTGAAGGACCGGCAGGGGACGGGTACGAG.

In this sample, this clone turned up many times. Read data end 3 residues before the CDR3 end; the end is taken from the germline J gene. The chain uses TRBV7-6 and TRBJ2-3; perhaps TRBD1 as D (6 bases). Per the germline V gene, CDR1 is SGHVS and CDR2 is FNYEAQ. The CDR3 sequence is 15 residues long. V lost 4 bases to trimming and J lost 8 bases, with 19 bases between them. The sequenced part of the CDR3 DNA is TGTGCCAGCAGCTCTCGGGACACGAACCCGGGTACG. Protein: CASSSRDTNPGT. The entire CDR3 protein is CASSSRDTNPGTQYF.

The table lists this clone with a few counts. The sequence runs out 3 residues before the end of the CDR3; the remainder is reconstructed from the germline J gene. The chain is built from TRBV7-8 and TRBJ2-1; weak D call: TRBD2 (6 bases). The CDR3 sequence is 15 residues long. The germline V and J ends were trimmed by 5 bases and 1 base, with 12 bases remaining between them. Per germline, CDR1 SGHVS and CDR2 FQNEAQ. Partial CDR3 DNA: TGTGCCAGCAGCCGCGTCCGGGGGTCCTACAATGAG. It translates to CASSRVRGSYNE. In full, the CDR3 reads CASSRVRGSYNEQFF.

Regarding this clone: From the germline J gene comes the end of the CDR3, since the read stops 3 residues before it. The chain recombines TRBV6-2 or TRBV6-3 with TRBJ2-7; a weak D match, TRBD1 (6 bases). This CDR3 has 12 residues. Germline lookup yields CDR1 MNHEY and CDR2 SVGEGT. The V and J ends lost 7 bases and 1 base respectively, with 8 bases between them. The sequenced part of the CDR3 DNA is TGTGCCAGCAACACAGGGTCCTACGAG. The encoded protein is CASNTGSYE. The entire CDR3 protein is CASNTGSYEQYF.

With regard to this clone: The read ends 3 residues before the CDR3 terminus; that terminus is restored from the germline J gene. This sequence joins TRBV5-6 and TRBJ1-5; possible D gene TRBD1, 6 bases. Germline V gene sequence: CDR1 SGHDT, CDR2 YYEEEE. The CDR3 runs to 15 residues. Trimming removed 2 bases at V and 6 bases at J, with 15 bases between. The sequenced CDR3 bases are TGTGCCAGCAGCTTTGCGGGGGGCGGGGGTCAGCCC. Translated, it gives CASSFAGGGGQP. The whole CDR3 reads CASSFAGGGGQPQHF.

This clone was seen only a few times. With the read ending 3 residues before the CDR3 end, the germline J gene is used to fill in that end. The chain couples TRBV5-6 to TRBJ1-6; weak D call: TRBD1 (5 bases). V was shortened by 6 bases and J by 5 bases, with 15 bases between the two germline ends. The CDR3 loop spans 15 amino acids. Looked up from germline, CDR1 is SGHDT and CDR2 is YYEEEE. The covered CDR3 bases are TGTGCCAGCATGGTACTACAGGTTGATAATTCACCC. Its translation: CASMVLQVDNSP. The CDR3 reads in full as CASMVLQVDNSPLHF. Looking up the rest from reference TRBV5-6 and TRBJ1-6 gives the full variable domain: DAGVTQSPTHLIKTRGQQVTLRCSPKSGHDTVSWYQQALGQGPQFIFQYYEEEERQRGNFPDRFSGHQFPNYSSELNVNALLLGDSALYLCASMVLQVDNSPLHFGNGTRLTVT.